The T cell receptor beta chain described here comes from a study of PD-1 blockade in classical Hodgkin lymphoma. TCRdb keeps only in-frame clones here, not all; method: immunoSEQ multiplex PCR. The sample lists about 9,700 clones; approximately 72% were seen once. Time point indicated: cycle 4 day 1 (C4D1), after more than five weeks of nivolumab. With no exception, relapse followed autologous stem cell transplantation in all patients, and brentuximab vedotin exposure varied. Using magnetic negative selection, the CD4+ T cells were separated out of thawed PBMCs. This TCR derives from a human donor with classical Hodgkin lymphoma. The specimen comprised CD4+ T cells from blood, sampled before the fourth cycle of nivolumab.

The CDR3 loop is CASSQGQGPRTDTQYF. CDR3 coding DNA: TGCGCCAGCAGCCAAGGACAGGGGCCACGCACAGATACGCAGTATTTT. The J gene is TRBJ2-3, the V gene TRBV4-1; 8 bases line up with TRBD1. This CDR3 is built from 16 residues. Germline CDR1 MGHRA, CDR2 YSYEKL. V shed 1 base and J 1 base; nucleotides not matched to a gene: 4.